The 5 T cell receptor beta chains in this list originate from one sample, sequenced in a study of blood T cell repertoires in COVID-19. TCRdb's copy holds only in-frame clones and misses some; the assay was immunoSEQ multiplex PCR. The data contain about 50,000 clones, 80% to 90% of them singletons. Sequencing was carried out using peripheral blood. These receptors came from a woman aged 60-70 years with acute or convalescent COVID-19.

The CDR3 is CSVEGRGDGYTF. In DNA form, the CDR3 reads TGCAGCGTTGAGGGCCGGGGAGACGGCTACACCTTC. The J gene is TRBJ1-2, the V gene TRBV29-1; D gene uncertain. Germline values: CDR1 SQVTM, CDR2 ANQGSEA. The CDR3 runs to 12 residues. Trimming removed 3 bases at V and 8 bases at J, with 13 bases between.

This rearrangement joins TRBV5-4 to TRBJ1-6; D ambiguous. There are 18 residues in the CDR3. V gave up 6 bases and J gave up 7 bases, with 26 bases separating them. CDR1 is SGHNT, CDR2 YYREEE, per germline (reference sequence). The CDR3 reads CASTDLNGRARQNSPLHF. CDR3 bases: TGTGCCAGCACCGATCTTAACGGGAGGGCTCGTCAAAATTCACCCCTCCACTTT.

The rearrangement uses TRBV5-1 and TRBJ2-3, with 9 bases aligning to TRBD2. J lost 6 bases, V lost 1 base, and 9 bases had no gene match. The CDR3 extends over 16 amino acids. CDR1 is SGHRS and CDR2 is YFSETQ in the germline V gene. The CDR3 sequence is CASSLSGGRARDTQYF. The CDR3, as DNA: TGCGCCAGCAGCTTGTCCGGCGGGAGGGCCCGTGATACGCAGTATTTT. Using reference TRBV5-1 and TRBJ2-3 for the parts outside the CDR3, the full variable domain is KAGVTQTPRYLIKTRGQQVTLSCSPISGHRSVSWYQQTPGQGLQFLFEYFSETQRNKGNFPGRFSGRQFSNSRSEMNVSTLELGDSALYLCASSLSGGRARDTQYFGPGTRLTVL.

The V and J genes are TRBV6-6 and TRBJ1-1, with no clear D. The CDR3 runs 15 residues. Trimming removed 6 bases at V and 5 bases at J, with 19 bases between. The V gene's germline CDR1 is MNHNY and CDR2 SVGAGI (reference sequence). In DNA, the CDR3 is TGTGCCAGCAGGATATATGACCGGGATGGTACTGAAGCTTTCTTT. It encodes CASRIYDRDGTEAFF.

This chain links TRBV3-1 (or the pseudogene TRBV3-2) with TRBJ2-2, with D possibly being TRBD2 (5 bases). CDR1 is LGHDT and CDR2 is YNNKEL in the germline V gene (reference sequence). V gave up 2 bases and J gave up 5 bases, with 12 bases separating them. The CDR3 length is 15 residues. In DNA form, the CDR3 reads TGTGCCAGCAGCCAAAAGGGCGGGTGGACCGGGGAGCTGTTTTTT. Protein: CASSQKGGWTGELFF.